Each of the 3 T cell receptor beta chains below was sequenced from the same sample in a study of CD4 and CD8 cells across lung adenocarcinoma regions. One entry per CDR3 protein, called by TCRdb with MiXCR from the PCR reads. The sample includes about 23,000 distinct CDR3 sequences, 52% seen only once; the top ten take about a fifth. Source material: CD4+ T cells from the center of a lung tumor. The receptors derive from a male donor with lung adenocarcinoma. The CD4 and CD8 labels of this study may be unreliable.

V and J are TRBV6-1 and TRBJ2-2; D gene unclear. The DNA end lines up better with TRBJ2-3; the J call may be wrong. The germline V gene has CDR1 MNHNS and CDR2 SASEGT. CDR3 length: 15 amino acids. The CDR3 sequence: CASRLQAGIPEAQYF. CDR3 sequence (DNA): TGTGCCAGCAGACTCCAGGCCGGAATTCCAGAGGCGCAGTATTTT.

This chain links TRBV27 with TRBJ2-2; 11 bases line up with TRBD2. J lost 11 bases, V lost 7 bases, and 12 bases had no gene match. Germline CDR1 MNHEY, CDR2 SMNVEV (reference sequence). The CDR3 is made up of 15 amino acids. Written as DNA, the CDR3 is TGTGCCAGCATAGCGGGAGGGCCTGGCACAGATGAGCTGTTTTTT. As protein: CASIAGGPGTDELFF.

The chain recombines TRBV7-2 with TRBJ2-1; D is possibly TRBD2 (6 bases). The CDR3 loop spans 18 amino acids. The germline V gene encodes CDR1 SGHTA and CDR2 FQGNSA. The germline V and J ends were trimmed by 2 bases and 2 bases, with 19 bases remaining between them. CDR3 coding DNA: TGTGCCAGCAGCTTAAGGACCCTAGAGGCGGGAACCTACAATGAGCAGTTCTTC. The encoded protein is CASSLRTLEAGTYNEQFF.